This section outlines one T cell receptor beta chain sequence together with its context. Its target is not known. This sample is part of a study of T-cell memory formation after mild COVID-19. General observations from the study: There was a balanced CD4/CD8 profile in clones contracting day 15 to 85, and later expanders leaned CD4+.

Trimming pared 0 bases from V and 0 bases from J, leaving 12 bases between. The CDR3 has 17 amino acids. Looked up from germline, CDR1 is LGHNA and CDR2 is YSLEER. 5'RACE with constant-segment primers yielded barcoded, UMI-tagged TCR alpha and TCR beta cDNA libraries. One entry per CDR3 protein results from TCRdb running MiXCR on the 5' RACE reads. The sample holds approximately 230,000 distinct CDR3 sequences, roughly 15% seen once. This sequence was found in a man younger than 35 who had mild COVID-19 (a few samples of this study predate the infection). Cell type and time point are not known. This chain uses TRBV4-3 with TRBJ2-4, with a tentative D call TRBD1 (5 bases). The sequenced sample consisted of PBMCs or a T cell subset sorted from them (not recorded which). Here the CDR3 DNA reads TGCGCCAGCAGCCAAGAGGTGTCAGGGTTAGCCAAAAACATTCAGTACTTC. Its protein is CASSQEVSGLAKNIQYF.